This record looks at one T cell receptor (beta chain) sequence and its context. Its specificity is not known. CDR1 is SNHLY and CDR2 is FYNNEI in the germline V gene. Between the trimmed V and J ends, which lost 7 bases and 2 bases, there was a span of 12 bases. This CDR3 has 13 residues. The data are from a study of identical twins. TCRdb reprocessed the 5' RACE reads with MiXCR, giving one entry per CDR3 protein. Altogether under 900,000 distinct CDR3 sequences are present, around an eighth being singletons, with the ten largest covering about 1.5%. Healthy Caucasians made up all donors. Study-wide points: Out-of-frame beta chain sequences displayed weaker excess sharing between twins. Zero-insertion analyses could be partly confounded by invariant MAIT and iNKT cells.

This sample also appeared in a second study, on yellow fever vaccine responses in identical twins. That work contributes: The T cell response to vaccination in identical twins was reportedly partly convergent and partly personalized.

J is TRBJ2-7 and V is TRBV2; D may be TRBD2 (7 bases). This receptor was identified in a woman in her late teens or twenties in good health. The specimen sequenced was PBMCs. CDR3 nucleotide sequence: TGTGCCAGCAATGGGGGGGCGACCTACGAGCAGTACGTC. Amino acid sequence: CASNGGATYEQYV.